The 29 T cell receptor beta chains reported below all come from one sample, sequenced in a study of T-cell reconstitution after alpha-beta-depleted transplantation in children. As it was prepared, the TCRbeta library received unique molecular identifiers. From the PCR reads, TCRdb called clonotypes with MiXCR, one entry per CDR3 protein. The table shows about half a million distinct CDR3 sequences, with roughly an eighth occurring only once. Sequenced here: PBMCs from the stem cell graft donor, sampled from the stem cell graft. Receptors were obtained from a human donor who donated a stem cell graft to a child with combined immunodeficiency.

This clonotype was observed many times. The chain combines TRBV10-3 with TRBJ2-7; D may be TRBD1 or TRBD2 (6 bases each). Germline V gene lookup returns CDR1 ENHRY and CDR2 SYGVKD. The CDR3 has 14 amino acids. V lost 6 bases, J lost 5 bases, and 17 bases lay in between. CDR3 sequence reads: CAISRKGEADEQYF. The CDR3 bases are TGTGCCATCAGCAGAAAGGGGGAGGCGGACGAGCAGTACTTC.

V usage is TRBV24-1 and J usage is TRBJ2-5, with D uncertain. Per germline, CDR1 KGHDR and CDR2 SFDVKD. This CDR3 region has 13 residues. V dropped 4 bases and J dropped 1 base, with 6 bases sitting between them. CDR3 bases: TGTGCCACCAGTGACGCCACCCAAGAGACCCAGTACTTC. It encodes CATSDATQETQYF.

There are a few counts of this clonotype. The chain has TRBV30 and TRBJ2-1; D possibly corresponds to TRBD2 (5 bases). CDR1 is GTSNPN, CDR2 SVGIG, per germline (reference sequence). This CDR3 has 12 residues. V gave up 3 bases and J gave up 2 bases, with 5 bases separating them. CDR3 loop: CAWSGTYNEQFF. The DNA for the CDR3 is TGTGCCTGGAGCGGGACCTACAATGAGCAGTTCTTC.

This clonotype was counted many times. V and J are TRBV4-3 and TRBJ2-7; TRBD2 agrees at 11 bases. CDR1 LGHNA and CDR2 YSLEER come from the germline V gene. CDR3 length: 18 amino acids. J lost 4 bases, V lost 0 bases, and 11 bases had no gene match. DNA of the CDR3: TGCGCCAGCAGCCAAGAAGCTGGACTAGCGGGTACAAGGTACGAGCAGTACTTC. Its translation: CASSQEAGLAGTRYEQYF.

The rearrangement joins TRBV5-1 to TRBJ1-6; D remains unclear. The V end lost 7 bases, the J end lost 8 bases, and 28 bases lay between the germline ends. Looked up from germline, CDR1 is SGHRS and CDR2 is YFSETQ. The CDR3 runs to 18 residues. The CDR3 nucleotides are TGCGCCAGCCCTGGGCCATTCATCCTCTTGATTGTGGATTCACCCCTCCACTTT. Translating it yields CASPGPFILLIVDSPLHF. Supplemented by reference TRBV5-1 and TRBJ1-6, the full variable domain reads KAGVTQTPRYLIKTRGQQVTLSCSPISGHRSVSWYQQTPGQGLQFLFEYFSETQRNKGNFPGRFSGRQFSNSRSEMNVSTLELGDSALYLCASPGPFILLIVDSPLHFGNGTRLTVT.

This chain uses TRBV7-2 with TRBJ1-2; possible D gene TRBD1, 5 bases. CDR3 length: 14 amino acids. V was cut by 4 bases and J by 6 bases, with 15 bases left in between. Germline V CDR1 and CDR2: SGHTA, FQGNSA. The chain's CDR3 is CASSSRTPPHGYTF. The DNA of the CDR3 is TGTGCCAGCAGCTCTAGGACACCTCCCCATGGCTACACCTTC.

This clonotype turned up a few times. J is TRBJ1-5 and V is TRBV29-1; D is possibly TRBD1 (6 bases). The CDR3 covers 13 residues. CDR1 is SQVTM, CDR2 ANQGSEA, per germline. V shed 2 bases and J shed 3 bases, with 8 bases lying between them. CDR3 sequence reads: CSVETGYNQPQHF. CDR3 DNA sequence: TGCAGCGTTGAAACAGGGTACAATCAGCCCCAGCATTTT.

The chain is built from TRBV29-1 and TRBJ2-5, with D possibly being TRBD2 (5 bases). The CDR3 has 16 amino acids. CDR1 is SQVTM and CDR2 is ANQGSEA in the germline V gene. V was clipped by 6 bases and J by 0 bases, with 20 bases between them. CDR3 nucleotide sequence: TGCAGCGTACCCGGACGGGGTTTCCGGTACCAAGAGACCCAGTACTTC. This gives the protein CSVPGRGFRYQETQYF.

This clonotype was detected only a few times. The chain recombines TRBV11-3 with TRBJ2-7; D is undetermined. V gave up 5 bases and J gave up 2 bases, with 13 bases separating them. This CDR3 contains 14 residues. Per the germline V gene, CDR1 is SGHNT and CDR2 is YENEEA. The CDR3 loop is CASSLFSVTYEQYF. The CDR3 DNA reads TGTGCCAGCAGCCTATTCAGTGTTACCTACGAGCAGTACTTC.

The chain carries TRBV15 and TRBJ2-7; TRBD1 aligns across 10 bases. The CDR3 spans 17 residues. CDR1 and CDR2 from the germline V gene are LNHNV and YYDKDF (reference sequence). Losses at the gene ends were 0 bases for V and 3 bases for J; bases not matched to a gene: 8. The chain's CDR3 is CATSRDGGQGVFYEQYF. In DNA, the CDR3 is TGTGCCACCAGCAGAGATGGAGGACAGGGGGTTTTCTACGAGCAGTACTTC.

The table lists this clonotype with a few counts. The V gene is TRBV27, the J gene TRBJ1-1, with TRBD1 matching 7 bases. The CDR3 consists of 15 residues. Trimming removed 2 bases from V and 3 bases from J; junction bases left unmatched: 6. Germline values: CDR1 MNHEY, CDR2 SMNVEV (reference sequence). The DNA of the CDR3 is TGTGCCAGCAGTTTACGTCCAGGGGGTTACACTGAAGCTTTCTTT. Translating gives CASSLRPGGYTEAFF.

This clonotype has at least ten counts. The chain carries TRBV6-5 and TRBJ2-3; D is unclear. Deletions cut 4 bases from V and 7 bases from J, with 18 bases between. CDR3 length: 15 residues. Germline values: CDR1 MNHEY, CDR2 SVGAGI. CDR3 in DNA: TGTGCCAGCAGTTCCGCTTGGGGTGCACAGAATACGCAGTATTTT. Translating gives CASSSAWGAQNTQYF.

As concerns this clonotype: Relative to the germline gene, one junction end is altered; a read error may explain this. The J gene is TRBJ2-1, the V gene TRBV2; 9 nucleotides line up with TRBD1. The CDR3 covers 13 residues. The germline CDR1 and CDR2 sequences are SNHLY and FYNNEI. The CDR3 reads CASSEARDREVIF. For the CDR3, the DNA is TGTGCCAGCAGTGAAGCGAGGGACAGGGAGGTGATCTTC.

This clonotype was detected a few times. The gene calls are TRBV7-2 and TRBJ2-2, with 7 bases that match TRBD2. The CDR3 is 14 amino acids. Trimming took 5 bases from V and 4 from J; bases not matched to a gene: 4. Germline CDR1 reads SGHTA; CDR2 reads FQGNSA. The DNA for the CDR3 is TGTGCCAGCAGCCCGGGGAGGGGCACCGGGGAGCTGTTTTTT. Translation: CASSPGRGTGELFF.

The genes are TRBV28 and TRBJ2-7, with 7 nucleotides matching TRBD1. Trimming cost V 2 bases and J 4 bases; bases outside gene matches: 14. The V gene's germline CDR1 is MDHEN and CDR2 SYDVKM. The length of the CDR3 is 17 residues. The CDR3 loop is CASSLGSDRWKYYEQYF. The CDR3 DNA sequence: TGTGCCAGCAGTTTAGGATCGGACAGGTGGAAATATTACGAGCAGTACTTC.

The rearrangement uses TRBV7-2 and TRBJ2-3, with 11 bases matching TRBD2. V trimming: 3 bases; J trimming: 0 bases; junction bases outside the gene matches: 8. The CDR3 length is 18 residues. Per the germline V gene, CDR1 is SGHTA and CDR2 is FQGNSA. CDR3: CASSFSLAGGRSTDTQYF. The CDR3 coding sequence is TGTGCCAGCAGCTTTTCGCTAGCGGGGGGCCGCAGCACAGATACGCAGTATTTT.

The chain carries TRBV27 and TRBJ1-5; D is unresolved. The CDR3 extends over 15 amino acids. Germline CDR1 MNHEY, CDR2 SMNVEV (reference sequence). The germline V and J ends were trimmed by 0 bases and 6 bases, with 12 bases remaining between them. The CDR3 spells CASSLSTGLGQPQHF. The DNA for the CDR3 is TGTGCCAGCAGTTTATCAACCGGGCTCGGTCAGCCCCAGCATTTT.

This clonotype was seen only a few times. Here the CDR3 DNA reads TGTGCCAGCAGTCTTGGACAGGCCTATCAGCCCCAGCATTTT. It codes for CASSLGQAYQPQHF. This chain uses TRBV28 with TRBJ1-5; the match to TRBD1 covers 7 bases. Trimming took 5 bases from V and 5 from J; bases not matched to a gene: 6. CDR3 size: 14 residues. From germline, CDR1 is MDHEN and CDR2 SYDVKM.

This clonotype was counted a few times. The rearrangement links TRBV11-2 to TRBJ1-4, with a weak D call TRBD1 (5 bases). The CDR3 contains 16 residues. Trimming left V 0 bases short and J 8 bases short, with 16 bases between. Germline V gene data show CDR1 as SGHAT and CDR2 as FQNNGV. CDR3 sequence reads: CASSLDMGLGTEKLFF. CDR3 coding DNA: TGTGCCAGCAGCTTAGATATGGGACTGGGAACGGAAAAACTGTTTTTT.

This clonotype appeared a few times. Here the CDR3 reads CASSLGQGARGEKLFF. The CDR3 region has the DNA TGTGCCAGCAGCTTGGGACAGGGGGCGCGCGGGGAAAAACTGTTTTTT. The V call is TRBV5-4, the J call TRBJ1-4; 10 bases align to TRBD1. Germline loops: CDR1 SGHNT, CDR2 YYREEE (reference sequence). There are 16 residues in the CDR3. Trimming cost V 0 bases and J 8 bases; bases outside gene matches: 7.

V gene TRBV7-3 combines with J gene TRBJ2-1; D is uncertain. The CDR3 contains 14 residues. The germline CDR1 and CDR2 sequences are SGHTA and FQGTGA. V was pared by 5 bases and J by 1 base, with 9 bases between. CDR3 sequence (DNA): TGTGCCAGCAGCCTCTACGGTTCCTACAATGAGCAGTTCTTC. It translates to CASSLYGSYNEQFF.

This clonotype appeared a few times. V gene TRBV7-2 combines with J gene TRBJ1-5, with TRBD1 matching 7 bases. The CDR3 extends over 15 amino acids. Germline V gives CDR1 SGHTA, CDR2 FQGNSA. V dropped 1 base and J dropped 7; count of bases not matched to a gene: 7. The CDR3 DNA sequence: TGTGCCAGCAGCTTAGGTACAGGGGCGAACCAGCCCCAGCATTTT. This encodes CASSLGTGANQPQHF.

CDR3 DNA: TGTGCCAGCAGCTTAGGTCTTACAGGGCTGTACGAGCAGTACTTC. It codes for CASSLGLTGLYEQYF. This chain uses TRBV7-9 with TRBJ2-7; TRBD1 is a possible D gene (6 bases). V was trimmed by 1 base and J by 4 bases, leaving 14 bases between them. CDR1 and CDR2 from the germline V gene are SEHNR and FQNEAQ (reference sequence). The CDR3 is made up of 15 amino acids. The variable domain in full, with the rest retrieved from reference TRBV7-9 and TRBJ2-7, is DTGVSQNPRHKITKRGQNVTFRCDPISEHNRLYWYRQTLGQGPEFLTYFQNEAQLEKSRLLSDRFSAERPKGSFSTLEIQRTEQGDSAMYLCASSLGLTGLYEQYFGPGTRLTVT.

Comment on this clonotype: The junction differs from germline at one of its ends, possibly a read error. The genes are TRBV12-3 or TRBV12-4 and TRBJ2-2; D might be TRBD2 (6 bases). This CDR3 is built from 14 residues. CDR3 DNA sequence: TGTGCCAGCAGCAGGACTGGGGCCACCGGGGGGCTGTTTTTT. It translates to CASSRTGATGGLFF.

Worth noting for this clonotype: A read error is possible here, since a much larger clone lies one base away. The J gene is TRBJ2-5, the V gene TRBV9; D perhaps matches TRBD2 (6 bases). CDR3 length equals 16 residues. In germline, CDR1 is SGDLS, CDR2 YYNGEE. In DNA, the CDR3 is TGTGCCGGCAGCGTAGGAACGGGACTCCTGGGGGAGACCCAGTACTTC. As protein: CAGSVGTGLLGETQYF. Looking up the rest from reference TRBV9 and TRBJ2-5 gives the full variable domain: DSGVTQTPKHLITATGQRVTLRCSPRSGDLSVYWYQQSLDQGLQFLIQYYNGEERAKGNILERFSAQQFPDLHSELNLSSLELGDSALYFCAGSVGTGLLGETQYFGPGTRLLVL.

In this sample, this clonotype turned up many times. The chain recombines TRBV6-2 or TRBV6-3 with TRBJ2-7; D call uncertain. This CDR3 spans 13 amino acids. Germline V gives CDR1 MNHEY, CDR2 SVGEGT. Trimming removed 5 bases at V and 3 bases at J, with 11 bases between. In DNA, the CDR3 is TGTGCCAGCAGTCAAGACGGAGACTACGAGCAGTACTTC. Amino acid sequence: CASSQDGDYEQYF.

This clonotype was recorded many times. This rearrangement joins TRBV25-1 to TRBJ2-1; perhaps D is TRBD1 or TRBD2 (5 bases each). The CDR3 consists of 17 residues. Trimming stripped 4 bases from V and 0 bases from J, with 16 bases between. The germline V gene encodes CDR1 MGHDK and CDR2 SYGVNS. The CDR3: CASSGFEGSRSYNEQFF. CDR3 DNA: TGTGCCAGCAGTGGGTTTGAGGGGTCTCGCTCCTACAATGAGCAGTTCTTC.

The chain couples TRBV5-6 to TRBJ2-1; D ambiguous. This CDR3 spans 16 amino acids. V dropped 4 bases and J dropped 0 bases, with 14 bases sitting between them. From germline, CDR1 is SGHDT and CDR2 YYEEEE. CDR3 region: CASSRLAFPSYNEQFF. For the CDR3, the DNA is TGTGCCAGCAGCCGGCTGGCCTTCCCCTCCTACAATGAGCAGTTCTTC.

J is TRBJ2-1 and V is TRBV4-3; 7 nucleotides line up with TRBD2. Trimming cost V 0 bases and J 8 bases; bases outside gene matches: 7. From germline, CDR1 is LGHNA and CDR2 YSLEER. CDR3 length: 15 amino acids. CDR3 in amino acids: CASSQEAGVVYEQFF. Written as DNA, the CDR3 is TGCGCCAGCAGCCAAGAGGCGGGAGTCGTATATGAGCAGTTCTTC.